These T cell receptor beta chains were read from a single sample in a study of OX40 agonist ivuxolimab in advanced cancers. Sequenced by immunoSEQ multiplex PCR; TCRdb stores in-frame clones only, minus some. The data hold under 85,000 clones, with 88% observed a single time. The sequencing used CD4+ or CD8+ T cells sorted from blood, collected in a trial of the OX40 agonist ivuxolimab. Receptors originate from an adult with an advanced solid tumor such as melanoma, head and neck, liver or kidney cancer. Each CDR3 is given with its conserved first and last residue. Each record gives: D gene, J gene, clone size, V gene, CDR3 DNA, CDR3 protein. The D gene is left open where the match is weak. Clone size is shown for a subset of rows, as once, few, many or a class of expanded clone.

-	TRBJ1-1	-	TRBV5-6	TGTGCCAGCAGCCGCCCCTCGAACACTGAAGCTTTCTTT	CASSRPSNTEAFF
-	TRBJ1-1	-	TRBV5-6	TGTGCCAGCAGCCGAGTAGACGGACGGGCCACTGAAGCTTTCTTT	CASSRVDGRATEAFF
-	TRBJ1-1	-	TRBV30	TGTGCCTGGAGTGGGTCCGGGAACACTGAAGCTTTCTTT	CAWSGSGNTEAFF
-	TRBJ1-2	-	TRBV6-1	TGTGCCAGCGTCACCGGGACTGATAACTATGGCTACACCTTC	CASVTGTDNYGYTF
-	TRBJ2-3	-	TRBV5-4	TGTGCCAGCAGCGCCCCCGGCACAGATACGCAGTATTTT	CASSAPGTDTQYF
TRBD1	TRBJ2-7	-	TRBV6-5	TGTGCCAGCAGTTACTGGGGACAGGGGGCGTACGAGCAGTACTTC	CASSYWGQGAYEQYF
TRBD2	TRBJ2-2	-	TRBV7-6	TGTGCCAGCAGCCCGGGACTAGCGGGAGGGCCCTCCGGGGAGCTGTTTTTT	CASSPGLAGGPSGELFF
TRBD1	TRBJ1-1	-	TRBV6-4	TGTGCCAGCAGGGGACAGGGGGACACTGAAGCTTTCTTT	CASRGQGDTEAFF
TRBD2	TRBJ2-1	-	TRBV9	TGTGCCAGCAGCGTAGCTGCTAGCGGAGGCAAGGAGCAGTTCTTC	CASSVAASGGKEQFF
-	TRBJ1-5	-	TRBV11-2	TGTGCCAGCAGCTTAGGGGGTTCGGGGAACAATCAGCCCCAGCATTTT	CASSLGGSGNNQPQHF
-	TRBJ2-5	-	TRBV30	TGTGCCTGGAGTGCAGGCAGGGTAGAGACCCAGTACTTC	CAWSAGRVETQYF
-	TRBJ1-2	-	TRBV19	TGTGCCAGTAGTATAGATGCCGGGTTTGGAGGTTCGGGTAACTATGGCTACACCTTC	CASSIDAGFGGSGNYGYTF
-	TRBJ1-1	-	TRBV4-1	TGCGCCAGCAGCCAAGAACCGAACACTGAAGCTTTCTTT	CASSQEPNTEAFF
-	TRBJ1-1	-	TRBV7-8	TGTGCCAGCAGCTTAGCAGGGACTGAAGCTTTCTTT	CASSLAGTEAFF
TRBD1	TRBJ2-7	once	TRBV5-4	TGTGCCAGCAGCCTGAAGACAGGGTCCGACGAGCAGTACTTC	CASSLKTGSDEQYF
-	TRBJ1-5	-	TRBV29-1	TGCAGCGTTGGGGGGAACAATCAGCCCCAGCATTTT	CSVGGNNQPQHF
TRBD2	TRBJ2-7	-	TRBV6-6	TGTGCCAGCAGTAAGCGGGACCTCGAGAAGCAGTACTTC	CASSKRDLEKQYF
-	TRBJ2-1	-	TRBV11-2	TGTGCCAGCAGCCTTCTTACCCAACGATCGGTCAATGAGCAGTTCTTC	CASSLLTQRSVNEQFF
-	TRBJ2-2	-	TRBV5-1	TGCGCCAGCAGCTTGGGAGTACTGGCCGGGGAGCTGTTTTTT	CASSLGVLAGELFF
TRBD1	TRBJ1-2	-	TRBV5-4	TGTGCCAGCAGCGGACAGGGTTTCTATGGCTACACCTTC	CASSGQGFYGYTF
-	TRBJ2-5	-	TRBV11-3	TGTGCCAGCAGCTTAGGAGGGGCCCAAGAGACCCAGTACTTC	CASSLGGAQETQYF
-	TRBJ2-5	once	TRBV11-2	TGTGCCAGCAGCCGGGACCGCCTGGAGACCCAGTACTTC	CASSRDRLETQYF
-	TRBJ1-2	-	TRBV6-1	TGTGCCAGCAGCCAAACCGACAAGACGGACTATGGCTACACCTTC	CASSQTDKTDYGYTF
-	TRBJ1-1	-	TRBV5-5	TGTGCCAGCAGCCCCCAGACCCACACTGAAGCTTTCTTT	CASSPQTHTEAFF
-	TRBJ2-7	-	TRBV6-5	TGTGCCAGCAGTTCCGCTTTCGGGGTAAGGTCCTACGAGCAGTACTTC	CASSSAFGVRSYEQYF
-	TRBJ2-6	-	TRBV25-1	TGTGCCAGCAGTGAATATGGCTCTGGGGCCAACGTCCTGACTTTC	CASSEYGSGANVLTF
-	TRBJ2-2	-	TRBV4-1	TGCGCCAGCAGCCCCTCCGAGAACCAGGGTGGGGAGCTGTTTTTT	CASSPSENQGGELFF
-	TRBJ1-2	-	TRBV30	TGTGCCTGGAGTCTAGGGGGACCCTATGGCTACACCTTC	CAWSLGGPYGYTF
-	TRBJ1-1	once	TRBV5-6	TGTGCCAGCAGCCGTGCTCGGACTGAAGCTTTCTTT	CASSRARTEAFF
-	TRBJ1-2	few	TRBV10-1	TGCGCCAGCAGTTCAGGACCCGACGCCGGCTACACCTTC	CASSSGPDAGYTF
TRBD1	TRBJ1-4	-	TRBV5-1	TGCGCCAGCAGCATCTCGACAGGGGAAAATGAAAAACTGTTTTTT	CASSISTGENEKLFF
-	TRBJ2-5	once	TRBV5-6	TGTGCCAGCAGCTTGGCTAGCTGGGAGACCCAGTACTTC	CASSLASWETQYF
-	TRBJ1-1	-	TRBV30	TGTGCCTGGAGTGCCAGGGGAGCTGAAGCTTTCTTT	CAWSARGAEAFF
-	TRBJ1-1	-	TRBV5-1	TGCGCCAGCAGCTTGCACCCTACGAGCACTGAAGCTTTCTTT	CASSLHPTSTEAFF
-	TRBJ2-5	-	TRBV9	TGTGCCAGCAGCGTAGGGGTAGACTACCAAGAGACCCAGTACTTC	CASSVGVDYQETQYF
-	TRBJ1-4	-	TRBV30	TGTGCCTGGAACGGGCAGACCCGCCAAAAACTGTTTTTT	CAWNGQTRQKLFF
-	TRBJ2-6	-	TRBV5-4	TGTGCCAGCAGCTTGGGGGGGACGGCCAACGTCCTGACTTTC	CASSLGGTANVLTF
-	TRBJ2-7	-	TRBV20-1	TGCAGTGCTAGAGTTAGGGACGAGCAGTACTTC	CSARVRDEQYF
-	TRBJ2-1	-	TRBV20-1	TGCAGTGCTAGGGGGCACGGTGAGCAGTTCTTC	CSARGHGEQFF
-	TRBJ2-3	-	TRBV2	TGTGCCAGCAGTGAAGCGGGAGTTGGCACAGATACGCAGTATTTT	CASSEAGVGTDTQYF
-	TRBJ1-2	-	TRBV5-1	TGCGCCAGCAGCTATAGTTCCGATTATGGCTACACCTTC	CASSYSSDYGYTF
-	TRBJ2-3	few	TRBV10-3	TGTGCCACCCATAGCCAGGGACGCGCAGATACGCAGTATTTT	CATHSQGRADTQYF
-	TRBJ2-3	-	TRBV5-1	TGCGCCAGCAGTCAAACCACAGATACGCAGTATTTT	CASSQTTDTQYF
-	TRBJ2-3	-	TRBV28	TGTGCCAGCAGTTTGGTTCGGGGGGCAGGAGATACGCAGTATTTT	CASSLVRGAGDTQYF
TRBD2	TRBJ2-5	-	TRBV7-9	TGTGCCAGCAGCTTAGAAGGGCTCCGGTTAGCGGGACTACAAGAGACCCAGTACTTC	CASSLEGLRLAGLQETQYF
TRBD1	TRBJ1-1	few	TRBV4-1	TGCGCCAGCAGCCAAGGAGGGGGCCGGGGTAACACTGAAGCTTTCTTT	CASSQGGGRGNTEAFF
-	TRBJ1-2	-	TRBV28	TGTGCCAGCAGCCTGGACCCTTCTAACTATGGCTACACCTTC	CASSLDPSNYGYTF
-	TRBJ2-3	-	TRBV7-3	TGTGCCAGCAGCTTTGGGTCAGGGTTGGCAGATACGCAGTATTTT	CASSFGSGLADTQYF
TRBD2	TRBJ2-5	-	TRBV6-1	TGTGCCAGCAGTGAATCGGCTAGCGGGAGATGGGCGGGAGAGACCCAGTACTTC	CASSESASGRWAGETQYF
TRBD1	TRBJ2-2	once	TRBV28	TGTGCCAGCAGAGGACAGGGTGCCGGGGAGCTGTTTTTT	CASRGQGAGELFF
-	TRBJ2-1	-	TRBV7-7	TGTGCTAGCAGCCCTGGAGGAGGAGGGTACAATGAGCAGTTCTTC	CASSPGGGGYNEQFF
-	TRBJ1-6	-	TRBV9	TGTGCCAGCAGCGTGGGTTCATCGGATTCACCCCTCCACTTT	CASSVGSSDSPLHF